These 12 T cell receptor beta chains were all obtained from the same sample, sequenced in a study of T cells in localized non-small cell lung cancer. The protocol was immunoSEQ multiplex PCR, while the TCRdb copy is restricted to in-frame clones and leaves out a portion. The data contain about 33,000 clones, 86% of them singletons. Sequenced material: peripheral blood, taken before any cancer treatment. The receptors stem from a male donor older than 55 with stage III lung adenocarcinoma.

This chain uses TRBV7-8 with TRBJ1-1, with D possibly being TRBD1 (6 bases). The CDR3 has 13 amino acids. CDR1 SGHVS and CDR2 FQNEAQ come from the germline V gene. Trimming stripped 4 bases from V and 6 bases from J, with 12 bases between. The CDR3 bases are TGTGCCAGCAGCTCGGTACAGGGCTCTGAAGCTTTCTTT. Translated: CASSSVQGSEAFF.

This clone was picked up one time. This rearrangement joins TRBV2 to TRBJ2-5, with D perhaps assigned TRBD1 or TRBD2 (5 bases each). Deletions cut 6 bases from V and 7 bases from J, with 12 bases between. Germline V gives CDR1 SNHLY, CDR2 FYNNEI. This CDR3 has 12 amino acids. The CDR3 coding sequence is TGTGCCAGCAGCCCCAACGGGGCGACCCAGTACTTC. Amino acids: CASSPNGATQYF.

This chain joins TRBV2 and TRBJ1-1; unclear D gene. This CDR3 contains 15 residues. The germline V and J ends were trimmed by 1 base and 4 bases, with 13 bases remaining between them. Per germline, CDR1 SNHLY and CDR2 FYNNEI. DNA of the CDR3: TGTGCCAGCAGTGAAGGTGGAGTCGGAAGCACTGAAGCTTTCTTT. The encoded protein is CASSEGGVGSTEAFF.

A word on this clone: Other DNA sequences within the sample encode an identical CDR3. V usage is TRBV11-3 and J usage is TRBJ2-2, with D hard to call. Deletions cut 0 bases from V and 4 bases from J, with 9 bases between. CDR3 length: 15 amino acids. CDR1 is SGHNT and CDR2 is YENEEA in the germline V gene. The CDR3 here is CASSLDWASTGELFF. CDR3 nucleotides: TGTGCCAGCAGCTTAGATTGGGCCAGCACCGGGGAGCTGTTTTTT. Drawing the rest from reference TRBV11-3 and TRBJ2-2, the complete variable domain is EAGVVQSPRYKIIEKKQPVAFWCNPISGHNTLYWYLQNLGQGPELLIRYENEEAVDDSQLPKDRFSAERLKGVDSTLKIQPAELGDSAVYLCASSLDWASTGELFFGEGSRLTVL.

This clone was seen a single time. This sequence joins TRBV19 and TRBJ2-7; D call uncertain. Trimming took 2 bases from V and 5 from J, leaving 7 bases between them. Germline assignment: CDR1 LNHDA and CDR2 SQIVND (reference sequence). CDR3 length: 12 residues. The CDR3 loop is CASSIRADEQYF. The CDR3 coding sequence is TGTGCCAGTAGTATACGGGCCGACGAGCAGTACTTC. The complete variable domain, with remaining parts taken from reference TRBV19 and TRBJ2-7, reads DGGITQSPKYLFRKEGQNVTLSCEQNLNHDAMYWYRQDPGQGLRLIYYSQIVNDFQKGDIAEGYSVSREKKESFPLTVTSAQKNPTAFYLCASSIRADEQYFGPGTRLTVT.

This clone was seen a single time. CDR3 amino acids: CASSELAGPTYEQYF. DNA for the CDR3: TGCGCCAGCAGTGAGCTAGCGGGGCCCACCTACGAGCAGTACTTC. The genes are TRBV10-2 and TRBJ2-7, with TRBD2 matching 9 bases. Germline trimming cut 2 bases from V and 2 bases from J; bases unmatched to any gene: 4. This CDR3 has 15 residues. From germline, CDR1 is WSHSY and CDR2 SAAADI.

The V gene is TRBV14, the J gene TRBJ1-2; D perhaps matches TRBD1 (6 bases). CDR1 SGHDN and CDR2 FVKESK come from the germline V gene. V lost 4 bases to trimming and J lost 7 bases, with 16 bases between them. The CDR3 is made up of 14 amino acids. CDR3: CASSRQDLRVGYTF. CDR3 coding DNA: TGTGCCAGCAGCCGACAGGATCTGAGAGTTGGCTACACCTTC.

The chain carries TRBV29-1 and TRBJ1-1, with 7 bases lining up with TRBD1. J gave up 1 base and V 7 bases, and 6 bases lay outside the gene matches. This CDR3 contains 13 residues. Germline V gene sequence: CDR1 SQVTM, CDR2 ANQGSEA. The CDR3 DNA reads TGCAGCGCCGCGAGGGGGCCGAACACTGAAGCTTTCTTT. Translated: CSAARGPNTEAFF.

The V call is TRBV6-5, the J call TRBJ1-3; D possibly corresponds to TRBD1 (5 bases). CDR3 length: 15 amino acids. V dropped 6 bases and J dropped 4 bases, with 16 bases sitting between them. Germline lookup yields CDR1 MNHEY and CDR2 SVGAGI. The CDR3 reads CASSHGAVDGNTIYF. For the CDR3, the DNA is TGTGCCAGCAGCCACGGGGCCGTGGACGGAAACACCATATATTTT.

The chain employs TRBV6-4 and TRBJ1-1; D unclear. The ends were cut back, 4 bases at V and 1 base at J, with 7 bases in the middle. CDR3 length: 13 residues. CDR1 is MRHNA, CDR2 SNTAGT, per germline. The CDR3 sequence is CASSVTANTEAFF. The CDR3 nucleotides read TGTGCCAGCAGTGTAACAGCGAACACTGAAGCTTTCTTT.

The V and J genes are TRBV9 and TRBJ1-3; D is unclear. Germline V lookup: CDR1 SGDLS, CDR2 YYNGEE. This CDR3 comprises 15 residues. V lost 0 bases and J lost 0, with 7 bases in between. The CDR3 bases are TGTGCCAGCAGCGTAGGGCACTCCTCTGGAAACACCATATATTTT. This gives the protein CASSVGHSSGNTIYF.

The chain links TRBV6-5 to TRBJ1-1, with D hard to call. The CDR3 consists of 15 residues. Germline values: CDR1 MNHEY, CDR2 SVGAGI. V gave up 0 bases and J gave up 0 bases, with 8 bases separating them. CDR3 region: CASSYSTGMNTEAFF. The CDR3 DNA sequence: TGTGCCAGCAGTTACTCGACGGGGATGAACACTGAAGCTTTCTTT.